Below, 30 T cell receptor beta chains from the same sample are listed, as sequenced in a study of blood T cell repertoires in COVID-19. The protocol was immunoSEQ multiplex PCR, while the TCRdb copy is restricted to in-frame clones and leaves out a portion. The table lists about 200,000 clones, roughly 90% of them singletons, with around 2.3% in the top ten. Sequencing input: PBMCs or T cells enriched from blood (not recorded which). These receptor sequences come from a woman in her 30s who had recovered from COVID-19.

The CDR3 loop is CASSSTGGGGYEQYF. CDR3 sequence (DNA): TGTGCCAGCAGCTCAACAGGGGGTGGTGGGTACGAGCAGTACTTC. The rearrangement uses TRBV7-2 and TRBJ2-7, with 8 bases lining up with TRBD1. Trimming cost V 4 bases and J 4 bases; bases outside gene matches: 9. Germline values: CDR1 SGHTA, CDR2 FQGNSA. CDR3 size: 15 residues. Supplemented by reference TRBV7-2 and TRBJ2-7, the full variable domain reads GAGVSQSPSNKVTEKGKDVELRCDPISGHTALYWYRQSLGQGLEFLIYFQGNSAPDKSGLPSDRFSAERTGGSVSTLTIQRTQQEDSAVYLCASSSTGGGGYEQYFGPGTRLTVT.

This sequence joins TRBV6-5 and TRBJ1-2, with 7 nucleotides matching TRBD1. Germline CDR1 MNHEY, CDR2 SVGAGI. The V gene end was trimmed by 1 base and the J gene end by 7 bases; junction bases not matched to a gene: 6. This CDR3 has 14 amino acids. CDR3 coding DNA: TGTGCCAGCAGTTACTTAAAAGGGGGCGCTGGCTACACCTTC. This encodes CASSYLKGGAGYTF.

The rearrangement links TRBV5-8 to TRBJ1-5; 8 nucleotides line up with TRBD1. CDR1 is SGHTS and CDR2 is YDEGEE in the germline V gene. The ends lost 1 base at V and 7 bases at J; junction bases unmatched: 10. CDR3 size: 16 residues. CDR3: CASSLNRGVPGQPQHF. The CDR3 region has the DNA TGTGCCAGCAGCTTGAACAGGGGGGTGCCAGGACAGCCCCAGCATTTT.

The V and J genes are TRBV5-5 and TRBJ1-6; 7 nucleotides match TRBD1. Germline V lookup: CDR1 SGHKS, CDR2 YYEKEE (reference sequence). CDR3 length equals 16 residues. V shed 4 bases, J shed 4 bases, and the junction held 8 bases outside the gene matches. The CDR3 DNA is TGTGCCAGCAGCCCAGGGACAGAGAGTTATAATTCACCCCTCCACTTT. Protein sequence: CASSPGTESYNSPLHF.

This sequence joins TRBV2 and TRBJ1-1; possibly TRBD1 for D (5 bases). Trimming stripped 11 bases from V and 0 bases from J, with 13 bases between. This CDR3 is 13 amino acids long. CDR1 is SNHLY and CDR2 is FYNNEI in the germline V gene. CDR3 in DNA: TGTGCCGTTCGCGGGGGGATGAACACTGAAGCTTTCTTT. This encodes CAVRGGMNTEAFF.

This rearrangement joins TRBV12-5 to TRBJ2-2; no definite D call. Germline CDR1 LGHNT, CDR2 FRNRAP. V lost 0 bases and J 1 base, leaving 6 bases between the germline ends. This CDR3 has 15 residues. CDR3 protein: CASGLVLENTGELFF. CDR3 coding DNA: TGTGCTAGTGGTTTGGTATTAGAGAACACCGGGGAGCTGTTTTTT.

The J gene is TRBJ1-1, the V gene TRBV18; 7 nucleotides line up with TRBD1. Germline V gene sequence: CDR1 KGHSH, CDR2 LQKENI. Trimming at V came to 4 bases and at J to 7 bases, leaving 9 bases not matched to a gene. This CDR3 has 14 residues. CDR3 protein: CASSRDRSPIEAFF. The CDR3 coding sequence is TGTGCCAGCTCACGGGACAGATCCCCGATTGAAGCTTTCTTT. Together with reference TRBV18 and TRBJ1-1, the CDR3 gives the full variable domain: NAGVMQNPRHLVRRRGQEARLRCSPMKGHSHVYWYRQLPEEGLKFMVYLQKENIIDESGMPKERFSAEFPKEGPSILRIQQVVRGDSAAYFCASSRDRSPIEAFFGQGTRLTVV.

The chain uses TRBV11-3 and TRBJ2-7, with D perhaps matching TRBD1 (5 bases). V lost 5 bases and J lost 0, with 17 bases in between. Per the germline V gene, CDR1 is SGHNT and CDR2 is YENEEA. CDR3 length equals 16 residues. CDR3 sequence: CASSPGWPASSYEQYF. The CDR3 DNA follows: TGTGCCAGCAGCCCAGGGTGGCCGGCGAGCTCCTACGAGCAGTACTTC.

This clone was seen once. CDR3 region: CASSLGLGVYEQFF. The CDR3 DNA is TGTGCCAGCAGCTTAGGGCTAGGGGTCTATGAGCAGTTCTTC. The chain has TRBV7-2 and TRBJ2-1, with a weak D call TRBD1 (5 bases). Trimming took off 1 base at V and 8 bases at J, with 12 bases between the two ends. There are 14 residues in the CDR3. Germline V gives CDR1 SGHTA, CDR2 FQGNSA.

The genes are TRBV19 and TRBJ1-6; no clear D gene. The CDR3 has 16 amino acids. The germline gives CDR1 LNHDA, CDR2 SQIVND (reference sequence). V was clipped by 6 bases and J by 0 bases, with 12 bases between them. The CDR3 DNA reads as TGTGCCAGTAGCGCTCGACACCACTCCTATAATTCACCCCTCCACTTT. Translated: CASSARHHSYNSPLHF.

This clone has only a few counts. The gene calls are TRBV7-3 and TRBJ2-1; a possible D gene is TRBD1 (5 bases). Germline V gene sequence: CDR1 SGHTA, CDR2 FQGTGA. Trimming took 2 bases from V and 5 from J, leaving 10 bases between them. This CDR3 contains 14 residues. The CDR3 reads CASSLEQDNNEQFF. CDR3 nucleotides: TGTGCCAGCAGCTTAGAACAGGATAACAATGAGCAGTTCTTC. Based on the CDR3 plus reference TRBV7-3 and TRBJ2-1, the full variable domain is GAGVSQTPSNKVTEKGKYVELRCDPISGHTALYWYRQSLGQGPEFLIYFQGTGAADDSGLPNDRFFAVRPEGSVSTLKIQRTERGDSAVYLCASSLEQDNNEQFFGPGTRLTVL.

The V and J genes are TRBV27 and TRBJ1-2; D is ambiguous. The V gene lost 5 bases and the J gene lost 0 bases, with 16 bases spanning the gap. This CDR3 spans 16 amino acids. Germline lookup yields CDR1 MNHEY and CDR2 SMNVEV (reference sequence). CDR3 in DNA: TGTGCCAGCAGTCCCATCCCTGTAGTCGCTAACTATGGCTACACCTTC. It specifies CASSPIPVVANYGYTF.

The chain combines TRBV27 with TRBJ2-5; tentatively, D is TRBD2 (6 bases). The germline V gene encodes CDR1 MNHEY and CDR2 SMNVEV (reference sequence). The V gene lost 2 bases and the J gene lost 1 base, with 17 bases spanning the gap. The CDR3 runs to 17 residues. The CDR3 bases are TGTGCCAGCAGTTTAAGGTGGGCTAGCGAATTCCAAGAGACCCAGTACTTC. It encodes CASSLRWASEFQETQYF.

The chain employs TRBV5-1 and TRBJ2-5; D might be TRBD2 (6 bases). The V gene lost 0 bases and the J gene lost 7 bases, with 10 bases spanning the gap. CDR3 length equals 13 residues. Germline V gene sequence: CDR1 SGHRS, CDR2 YFSETQ. The CDR3 loop reads CASSLVGEATQYF. In DNA, the CDR3 is TGCGCCAGCAGCTTGGTGGGGGAGGCGACCCAGTACTTC.

The sample holds one count of this clone. The V call is TRBV19, the J call TRBJ2-1; maybe TRBD1 (5 bases). Trimming stripped 5 bases from V and 6 bases from J, with 8 bases between. From germline, CDR1 is LNHDA and CDR2 SQIVND (reference sequence). The CDR3 consists of 12 residues. The CDR3 DNA reads TGTGCCAGTAGTCTAACAGGCAATGAGCAGTTCTTC. Encoded protein: CASSLTGNEQFF.

This rearrangement joins TRBV11-2 to TRBJ2-3; 9 nucleotides agree with TRBD2. Germline V CDR1 and CDR2: SGHAT, FQNNGV. The CDR3 sequence is 16 residues long. J gave up 11 bases and V 1 base, and 13 bases lay outside the gene matches. CDR3 in amino acids: CASSLAPGLARGGQYF. CDR3 nucleotide sequence: TGTGCCAGCAGCTTAGCTCCAGGACTAGCGAGGGGAGGGCAGTATTTT.

This clone occurred once. V gene TRBV19 combines with J gene TRBJ1-2; 9 positions match TRBD1. The CDR3 has 15 amino acids. The germline V gene has CDR1 LNHDA and CDR2 SQIVND (reference sequence). J lost 0 bases, V lost 6 bases, and 5 bases had no gene match. CDR3 in DNA: TGTGCCAGTAGGGGAACAGGGGGCGCTAACTATGGCTACACCTTC. Residues: CASRGTGGANYGYTF.

This chain uses TRBV11-2 with TRBJ1-2; the D is unclear. Germline V lookup: CDR1 SGHAT, CDR2 FQNNGV. The V end lost 1 base, the J end lost 2 bases, and 11 bases lay between the germline ends. The CDR3 runs to 15 residues. DNA of the CDR3: TGTGCCAGCAGCTTAGGATGGTTAGCAAACTATGGCTACACCTTC. This sequence encodes CASSLGWLANYGYTF.

The rearrangement uses TRBV7-2 and TRBJ1-2; 9 bases are a match to TRBD1. The germline V gene encodes CDR1 SGHTA and CDR2 FQGNSA. V trimming: 5 bases; J trimming: 8 bases; junction bases outside the gene matches: 9. The CDR3 is 14 amino acids. The CDR3 region is CASSDTQGARGYTF. CDR3 coding DNA: TGTGCCAGCAGCGACACACAGGGGGCCAGGGGCTACACCTTC.

This chain links TRBV3-1 (or the pseudogene TRBV3-2) with TRBJ2-3, with D uncertain. The CDR3 consists of 15 residues. Germline V gives CDR1 LGHDT, CDR2 YNNKEL (reference sequence). Trimming removed 0 bases at V and 2 bases at J, with 9 bases between. In DNA form, the CDR3 reads TGTGCCAGCAGCCAAGATTGGTCTACCACAGATACGCAGTATTTT. Its translation is CASSQDWSTTDTQYF.

For the CDR3, the DNA is TGTGCCAGCAGCCCCGAAAGACTAACGACAGATACGCAGTATTTT. It codes for CASSPERLTTDTQYF. The genes are TRBV9 and TRBJ2-3; D is perhaps TRBD2 (5 bases). Germline loops: CDR1 SGDLS, CDR2 YYNGEE. Trimming removed 4 bases at V and 3 bases at J, with 15 bases between. CDR3 size: 15 residues.

J is TRBJ1-3 and V is TRBV3-1 (or the pseudogene TRBV3-2), with 11 positions matching TRBD1. Germline V gives CDR1 LGHDT, CDR2 YNNKEL (reference sequence). V lost 3 bases to trimming and J lost 2 bases; unmatched junction nucleotides: 3. The CDR3 contains 16 residues. In nucleotides, the CDR3 is TGTGCCAGCAGCCATACGGGACAGGGGGCTGGAAACACCATATATTTT. Translated, it gives CASSHTGQGAGNTIYF.

The CDR3: CASSLAGSSPLHF. CDR3 nucleotides: TGTGCCAGCAGCTTAGCTGGGAGTTCACCCCTCCACTTT. The chain links TRBV7-8 to TRBJ1-6; D is uncertain. The CDR3 spans 13 residues. V was clipped by 0 bases and J by 9 bases, with 6 bases between them. Germline CDR1 reads SGHVS; CDR2 reads FQNEAQ.

The chain is built from TRBV30 and TRBJ1-5; D remains ambiguous. Germline CDR1 is GTSNPN and CDR2 is SVGIG (reference sequence). Trimming pared 5 bases from V and 8 bases from J, leaving 22 bases between. The CDR3 is made up of 15 amino acids. The CDR3 region has the DNA TGTGCCTGGGGAGTAAGGCTGTCGGGTGTGGAGCCCCAGCATTTT. Its translation: CAWGVRLSGVEPQHF. Full variable domain (remainder filled in from reference TRBV30 and TRBJ1-5): SQTIHQWPATLVQPVGSPLSLECTVEGTSNPNLYWYRQAAGRGLQLLFYSVGIGQISSEVPQNLSASRPQDRQFILSSKKLLLSDSGFYLCAWGVRLSGVEPQHFGDGTRLSIL.

A note on this clone: Other nucleotide sequences in the sample specify the same CDR3. This chain joins TRBV18 and TRBJ2-3; TRBD2 is a possible D gene (5 bases). The CDR3 totals 14 residues. Per the germline V gene, CDR1 is KGHSH and CDR2 is LQKENI. The V and J ends lost 0 bases and 6 bases respectively, with 10 bases between them. The DNA of the CDR3 is TGTGCCAGCTCACCACCGATCCGCGGGGATACGCAGTATTTT. Translation gives CASSPPIRGDTQYF.

The count of this clone is one. The gene calls are TRBV6-5 and TRBJ2-7; the match to TRBD2 covers 10 bases. CDR1 is MNHEY, CDR2 SVGAGI, per germline. After removal of 5 bases from V and 3 bases from J, the junction contained 7 bases not matched to a gene. The CDR3 runs 15 residues. CDR3 sequence: CASSQIAGGRYEQYF. The CDR3 bases are TGTGCCAGCAGTCAAATAGCGGGAGGCCGCTACGAGCAGTACTTC.

CDR3 region: CASSVGQGAAETQYF. The CDR3 DNA reads TGTGCCAGCAGCGTAGGTCAGGGGGCGGCAGAGACCCAGTACTTC. The chain employs TRBV9 and TRBJ2-5; TRBD1 agrees at 8 bases. The CDR3 totals 15 residues. J gave up 4 bases and V 0 bases, and 5 bases lay outside the gene matches. Germline V gene data show CDR1 as SGDLS and CDR2 as YYNGEE.

V usage is TRBV30 and J usage is TRBJ2-7, with TRBD2 matching 8 bases. Losses at the gene ends were 0 bases for V and 0 bases for J; bases not matched to a gene: 10. The CDR3 has 17 amino acids. Germline CDR1 GTSNPN, CDR2 SVGIG (reference sequence). The CDR3 loop is CAWSVRRAGESSYEQYF. The CDR3 DNA reads TGTGCCTGGAGTGTACGAAGAGCGGGGGAGAGCTCCTACGAGCAGTACTTC.

The chain combines TRBV6-5 with TRBJ1-1; perhaps TRBD1 as D (6 bases). V was shortened by 7 bases and J by 5 bases, with 20 bases between the two germline ends. Per the germline V gene, CDR1 is MNHEY and CDR2 is SVGAGI. The CDR3 is 15 residues long. CDR3 in DNA: TGTGCCAGCACCTACCAGGCAGGGGCGCGGACTGAAGCTTTCTTT. Its translation is CASTYQAGARTEAFF.

V is TRBV29-1 and J is TRBJ1-2, with D hard to call. The V and J ends lost 2 bases and 4 bases respectively, with 5 bases between them. Germline V lookup: CDR1 SQVTM, CDR2 ANQGSEA. This CDR3 has 11 amino acids. The CDR3 protein is CSVETSYGYTF. As DNA, the CDR3 is TGCAGCGTTGAAACTAGCTATGGCTACACCTTC.